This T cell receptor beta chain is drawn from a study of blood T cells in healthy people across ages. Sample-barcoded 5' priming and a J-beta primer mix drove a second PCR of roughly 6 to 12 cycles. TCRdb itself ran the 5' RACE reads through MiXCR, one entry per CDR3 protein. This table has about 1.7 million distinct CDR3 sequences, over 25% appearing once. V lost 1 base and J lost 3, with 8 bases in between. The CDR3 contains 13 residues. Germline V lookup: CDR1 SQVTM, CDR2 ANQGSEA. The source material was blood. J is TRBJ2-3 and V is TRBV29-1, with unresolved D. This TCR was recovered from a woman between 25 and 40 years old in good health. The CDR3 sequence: CSVEAQETDTQYF. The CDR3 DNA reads TGCAGCGTTGAAGCTCAGGAGACAGATACGCAGTATTTT.